The rows below give T cell receptor beta chains drawn from one sample of a study of cytomegalovirus exposure and HLA in healthy donors. Assay: immunoSEQ multiplex PCR; the TCRdb copy retains only in-frame clones and omits some. The data show some 150,000 clones, roughly 79% seen once. Sample: PBMCs. The receptors were sampled from a woman aged 30 to 39 in good health and CMV-seronegative. Each CDR3 is given with its conserved first and last residue. D genes are given only for firm matches. Clone size is given for some rows only: seen once, a few or many times, or a class if the clone is expanded.

size: .; V: TRBV7-3; J: TRBJ2-1; D: TRBD1; CDR3: CASSRPGQGVNEQFF; DNA: TGTGCCAGCAGCCGACCGGGGCAGGGGGTCAATGAGCAGTTCTTC
size: .; V: TRBV27; J: TRBJ2-2; D: TRBD2; CDR3: CASTLPGGEGAGELFF; DNA: TGTGCCAGCACTCTTCCGGGGGGGGAAGGGGCCGGGGAGCTGTTTTTT
size: few; V: TRBV25-1; J: TRBJ1-2; D: TRBD1; CDR3: CASSVRTGGGGYTF; DNA: TGTGCCAGCAGCGTCCGGACAGGGGGCGGTGGCTACACCTTC
size: .; V: TRBV5-4; J: TRBJ1-1; D: .; CDR3: CASSSNSGIEAFF; DNA: TGTGCCAGCAGCTCAAATTCCGGGATTGAAGCTTTCTTT
size: few; V: TRBV18; J: TRBJ1-4; D: TRBD1; CDR3: CASSSRRGVGEKLFF; DNA: TGTGCCAGCTCATCACGCAGGGGGGTTGGTGAAAAACTGTTTTTT
size: .; V: TRBV25-1; J: TRBJ2-7; D: TRBD1; CDR3: CASRIRDRGLVGPYEQYF; DNA: TGTGCCAGCAGAATCCGGGACAGGGGTCTCGTGGGCCCCTACGAGCAGTACTTC
size: .; V: TRBV5-1; J: TRBJ2-2; D: .; CDR3: CASGRTGELFF; DNA: TGCGCCAGCGGGAGAACCGGGGAGCTGTTTTTT
size: .; V: TRBV6-1; J: TRBJ1-1; D: TRBD1; CDR3: CASSVTGGRAFF; DNA: TGTGCCAGCAGTGTGACAGGGGGTAGAGCTTTCTTT
size: .; V: TRBV18; J: TRBJ1-3; D: .; CDR3: CASSPADSGNTIYF; DNA: TGTGCCAGCTCACCGGCCGACTCTGGAAACACCATATATTTT
size: once; V: TRBV19; J: TRBJ2-2; D: TRBD2; CDR3: CASSIGKAGGLYGELFF; DNA: TGTGCCAGTAGTATAGGAAAGGCGGGGGGGCTTTACGGGGAGCTGTTTTTT
size: .; V: TRBV4-2; J: TRBJ1-2; D: TRBD1; CDR3: CASSHPGTGRSGYTF; DNA: TGTGCCAGCAGCCATCCCGGGACAGGGAGATCTGGCTACACCTTC
size: .; V: TRBV6-1; J: TRBJ2-1; D: TRBD1; CDR3: CASRAGTGGQNEQFF; DNA: TGTGCCAGCAGAGCCGGGACAGGGGGCCAGAATGAGCAGTTCTTC
size: .; V: TRBV27; J: TRBJ2-7; D: TRBD2; CDR3: CASSLGGGDSYEQYF; DNA: TGTGCCAGCAGTTTGGGGGGGGGAGACTCCTACGAGCAGTACTTC
size: .; V: TRBV19; J: TRBJ1-5; D: TRBD1; CDR3: CATYDRGHSNQPQHF; DNA: TGTGCCACCTACGACAGGGGGCATAGCAATCAGCCCCAGCATTTT
size: .; V: TRBV11-3; J: TRBJ1-3; D: .; CDR3: CASSLVGHRDSGNTIYF; DNA: TGTGCCAGCAGCTTAGTTGGACACAGAGACTCTGGAAACACCATATATTTT
size: .; V: TRBV7-3; J: TRBJ2-3; D: TRBD1; CDR3: CASSTGTGTVDTQYF; DNA: TGTGCCAGCAGCACAGGGACAGGGACCGTGGATACGCAGTATTTT
size: .; V: TRBV5-6; J: TRBJ2-5; D: TRBD1; CDR3: CASSSGTGPETQYF; DNA: TGTGCCAGCAGCTCTGGGACAGGCCCAGAGACCCAGTACTTC
size: .; V: TRBV5-6; J: TRBJ2-1; D: TRBD2; CDR3: CASSGEAGELYNEQFF; DNA: TGTGCCAGCAGCGGGGAAGCGGGGGAACTTTACAATGAGCAGTTCTTC
size: .; V: TRBV15; J: TRBJ2-1; D: TRBD1; CDR3: CATSIPDRGSYNEQFF; DNA: TGTGCCACCAGCATACCGGACAGGGGCTCCTACAATGAGCAGTTCTTC
size: few; V: TRBV9; J: TRBJ2-1; D: TRBD2; CDR3: CASSVEELAEVSEQFF; DNA: TGTGCCAGCAGCGTAGAAGAACTAGCGGAGGTCTCCGAGCAGTTCTTC
size: .; V: TRBV27; J: TRBJ2-7; D: .; CDR3: CASSWTRTYEQYF; DNA: TGTGCCAGCAGTTGGACACGGACCTACGAGCAGTACTTC
size: .; V: TRBV5-1; J: TRBJ1-1; D: .; CDR3: CASSLDRNTEAFF; DNA: TGCGCCAGCAGCTTGGACAGAAACACTGAAGCTTTCTTT
size: .; V: TRBV5-1; J: TRBJ2-2; D: TRBD1; CDR3: CASSGGTGGAGELFF; DNA: TGCGCCAGCAGCGGTGGTACAGGGGGTGCCGGGGAGCTGTTTTTT
size: .; V: TRBV19; J: TRBJ1-5; D: .; CDR3: CASGGNQPQHF; DNA: TGTGCCAGCGGGGGTAATCAGCCCCAGCATTTT
size: .; V: TRBV5-8; J: TRBJ2-1; D: TRBD1; CDR3: CASSYTGGPGGEQFF; DNA: TGTGCCAGCAGCTATACAGGGGGCCCGGGGGGTGAGCAGTTCTTC
size: .; V: TRBV4-2; J: TRBJ1-1; D: TRBD1; CDR3: CASSPNHQGALTEAFF; DNA: TGTGCCAGCAGCCCGAACCACCAGGGGGCTTTGACTGAAGCTTTCTTT
size: .; V: TRBV27; J: TRBJ1-1; D: .; CDR3: CASSLGTRINTEAFF; DNA: TGTGCCAGCAGTTTAGGGACACGGATCAACACTGAAGCTTTCTTT
size: .; V: TRBV6-5; J: TRBJ1-6; D: .; CDR3: CASRQGTNSPLHF; DNA: TGTGCCAGCAGACAGGGAACAAATTCACCCCTCCACTTT
size: .; V: TRBV9; J: TRBJ1-1; D: .; CDR3: CASSVQPVERGTEAFF; DNA: TGTGCCAGCAGCGTTCAGCCGGTTGAAAGAGGTACTGAAGCTTTCTTT
size: once; V: TRBV5-6; J: TRBJ2-7; D: .; CDR3: CASSLVSGVEQYF; DNA: TGTGCCAGCAGCTTGGTTTCGGGAGTCGAGCAGTACTTC
size: .; V: TRBV4-2; J: TRBJ2-7; D: .; CDR3: CASSFRVSADEQYF; DNA: TGTGCCAGCAGCTTCCGGGTCTCGGCGGACGAGCAGTACTTC
size: .; V: TRBV15; J: TRBJ2-5; D: TRBD1; CDR3: CATSSGTGKETQYF; DNA: TGTGCCACCAGCTCCGGGACAGGGAAAGAGACCCAGTACTTC
size: .; V: TRBV7-8; J: TRBJ1-2; D: .; CDR3: CASSLVIDSPPSYGYTF; DNA: TGTGCCAGCAGCTTAGTCATAGACTCCCCTCCTTCGTATGGCTACACCTTC
size: .; V: TRBV5-6; J: TRBJ1-2; D: TRBD1; CDR3: CASSLGRGTGVLHYGYTF; DNA: TGTGCCAGCAGCTTGGGGAGGGGGACAGGGGTTCTGCACTATGGCTACACCTTC
size: .; V: TRBV9; J: TRBJ1-1; D: .; CDR3: CASSVGGRQNTEAFF; DNA: TGTGCCAGCAGCGTAGGGGGCAGGCAGAACACTGAAGCTTTCTTT
size: few; V: TRBV29-1; J: TRBJ1-1; D: TRBD1; CDR3: CSAGDRSRTEAFF; DNA: TGCAGCGCTGGGGACAGATCTCGCACTGAAGCTTTCTTT
size: .; V: TRBV19; J: TRBJ2-7; D: .; CDR3: CASSRQGPTEQYF; DNA: TGTGCCAGTAGTAGGCAGGGGCCTACCGAGCAGTACTTC
size: .; V: TRBV10-2; J: TRBJ1-1; D: .; CDR3: CASRDNHMNTEAFF; DNA: TGCGCCAGCCGGGACAACCACATGAACACTGAAGCTTTCTTT
size: .; V: TRBV4-2; J: TRBJ1-4; D: .; CDR3: CASSQGEGEKLFF; DNA: TGTGCCAGCAGCCAAGGGGAGGGTGAAAAACTGTTTTTT
size: .; V: TRBV7-8; J: TRBJ1-3; D: .; CDR3: CASSYTGNTIYF; DNA: TGTGCCAGCAGTTACACTGGAAACACCATATATTTT
size: .; V: TRBV9; J: TRBJ2-2; D: TRBD1; CDR3: CASSDRDRGFTGELFF; DNA: TGTGCCAGCAGCGACCGGGACAGGGGGTTTACCGGGGAGCTGTTTTTT
size: few; V: TRBV5-5; J: TRBJ1-3; D: TRBD1; CDR3: CASSFPGGRNTIYF; DNA: TGTGCCAGCAGCTTCCCAGGGGGCCGAAACACCATATATTTT
size: few; V: TRBV5-1; J: TRBJ2-7; D: TRBD1; CDR3: CASRHNPGTGGHEQYF; DNA: TGCGCCAGCAGGCATAATCCCGGGACAGGGGGCCACGAGCAGTACTTC
size: once; V: TRBV9; J: TRBJ1-1; D: TRBD1; CDR3: CASSATGLNTEAFF; DNA: TGTGCCAGCAGCGCGACAGGGTTGAACACTGAAGCTTTCTTT
size: .; V: TRBV5-1; J: TRBJ1-1; D: .; CDR3: CASSFRGVEAFF; DNA: TGCGCCAGCAGCTTCAGGGGTGTTGAAGCTTTCTTT
size: .; V: TRBV27; J: TRBJ1-1; D: .; CDR3: CASSLSTGTEAFF; DNA: TGTGCCAGCAGTTTATCGACGGGAACTGAAGCTTTCTTT
size: .; V: TRBV19; J: TRBJ1-1; D: .; CDR3: CASSPTAMNTEAFF; DNA: TGTGCCAGTAGCCCAACTGCGATGAACACTGAAGCTTTCTTT
size: few; V: TRBV4-3; J: TRBJ2-1; D: TRBD2; CDR3: CASSQELREGYNEQFF; DNA: TGCGCCAGCAGCCAAGAACTCCGGGAGGGTTACAATGAGCAGTTCTTC